The 16 T cell receptor beta chains below come from one sample, sequenced in a study of T cells in tumors after PD-1 blockade. This table comes from immunoSEQ multiplex PCR, and its TCRdb copy is limited to in-frame clones, with some not included. The sample includes fewer than 55,000 clones, over 70% of them seen just once. Sequences were derived from PBMCs, sampled before anti-PD-1 treatment. These receptor sequences come from a human donor with basal cell carcinoma.

The gene calls are TRBV27 and TRBJ2-3; D remains unclear. This CDR3 has 16 amino acids. Trimming took 2 bases from V and 5 from J, leaving 17 bases between them. Germline CDR1 MNHEY, CDR2 SMNVEV (reference sequence). The CDR3 region is CASSLTPRFLEDTQYF. CDR3 nucleotides: TGTGCCAGCAGTTTAACACCCAGGTTCTTAGAAGATACGCAGTATTTT.

The rearrangement joins TRBV24-1 to TRBJ2-5; D uncertain. The CDR3 consists of 13 residues. V was pared by 6 bases and J by 3 bases, with 10 bases between. Germline assignment: CDR1 KGHDR and CDR2 SFDVKD. This CDR3 is CATSLKGKETQYF. CDR3 bases: TGTGCCACCAGTCTAAAAGGGAAAGAGACCCAGTACTTC.

The CDR3 sequence is CASSPQGGPGQGFYEQYF. In nucleotides, the CDR3 is TGCGCCAGCAGCCCCCAAGGGGGGCCGGGACAGGGATTCTACGAGCAGTACTTC. The V gene is TRBV4-1, the J gene TRBJ2-7; 9 nucleotides match TRBD1. With V trimmed by 4 bases and J by 3 bases, 16 bases remained unmatched. This CDR3 comprises 18 residues. Looked up from germline, CDR1 is MGHRA and CDR2 is YSYEKL.

The V call is TRBV7-9, the J call TRBJ2-1; TRBD2 aligns across 11 bases. The CDR3 covers 16 residues. Trimming removed 5 bases from V and 7 bases from J; junction bases left unmatched: 10. Germline V CDR1 and CDR2: SEHNR, FQNEAQ (reference sequence). The CDR3 DNA is TGTGCCAGCAGCCCAACTAGCGGGGGCAGGGGAAATGAGCAGTTCTTC. Protein product: CASSPTSGGRGNEQFF.

This clone was recorded only once. DNA of the CDR3: TGCAGCGTTAAGAACCCGGGCTCGAGCTCCTACAATGAGCAGTTCTTC. This translates into CSVKNPGSSSYNEQFF. The genes are TRBV29-1 and TRBJ2-1, with D unresolved. The germline V and J ends were trimmed by 5 bases and 0 bases, with 17 bases remaining between them. The CDR3 consists of 16 residues. Germline V gene sequence: CDR1 SQVTM, CDR2 ANQGSEA.

CDR3 region: CASSMAGEYQPQHF. The CDR3 DNA reads as TGTGCCAGTAGTATGGCAGGGGAATATCAGCCCCAGCATTTT. This chain joins TRBV19 and TRBJ1-5; the D gene is possibly TRBD1 (6 bases). Germline-derived CDR1 and CDR2 are LNHDA and SQIVND (reference sequence). The CDR3 totals 14 residues. Deletions cut 3 bases from V and 5 bases from J, with 11 bases between.

J is TRBJ2-7 and V is TRBV5-3; D uncertain. TRBV5-3 is an open reading frame, and its role is uncertain. V lost 0 bases to trimming and J lost 2 bases, with 3 bases between them. This CDR3 is built from 12 residues. The CDR3 DNA sequence: TGTGCCAGAAGCTTGGGAACCTACGAGCAGTACTTC. This gives the protein CARSLGTYEQYF.

This chain joins TRBV21-1 and TRBJ2-7; the table's D call, TRBD2, was not checked against the DNA. TRBV21-1 is deemed a pseudogene. The CDR3 extends over 15 amino acids. The CDR3 coding sequence is TGTGCCAGCAGGGGAGCGCCACACCCCTGGGACGAGCAGTACTTC. It encodes CASRGAPHPWDEQYF.

The chain has TRBV24-1 and TRBJ2-3; 15 bases are shared with TRBD2. V trimming: 2 bases; J trimming: 4 bases; junction bases outside the gene matches: 3. Germline-derived CDR1 and CDR2 are KGHDR and SFDVKD. The CDR3 has 17 residues. The CDR3 is CATSDWGLAGGSDTQYF. The CDR3 DNA reads as TGTGCCACCAGTGATTGGGGACTAGCGGGGGGATCAGATACGCAGTATTTT.

The J gene is TRBJ2-7, the V gene TRBV5-1; 12 bases match TRBD2. The CDR3 covers 17 residues. The trim removed 0 bases at V and 0 bases at J, leaving 4 bases unmatched. The V gene's germline CDR1 is SGHRS and CDR2 YFSETQ. This chain's CDR3 is CASSLVASGGASYEQYF. CDR3 coding DNA: TGCGCCAGCAGCTTGGTGGCTAGCGGGGGGGCCTCCTACGAGCAGTACTTC.

The chain recombines TRBV5-1 with TRBJ2-3, with 14 bases fitting TRBD2. The V and J ends lost 4 bases and 6 bases, in that order; junction bases with no gene match: 10. Germline CDR1 is SGHRS and CDR2 is YFSETQ. This CDR3 has 17 residues. The CDR3 protein is CASSPLGTSGGGDTQYF. CDR3 nucleotide sequence: TGCGCCAGCAGCCCCCTTGGGACTAGCGGGGGAGGGGATACGCAGTATTTT.

The V gene is TRBV11-3, the J gene TRBJ2-1; the D gene is possibly TRBD2 (7 bases). Germline V gene lookup returns CDR1 SGHNT and CDR2 YENEEA. Trimming stripped 4 bases from V and 4 bases from J, with 14 bases between. The CDR3 has 15 amino acids. CDR3 amino acids: CASSYRGGLYNEQFF. The CDR3, as DNA: TGTGCCAGCAGCTATCGCGGGGGCCTTTACAATGAGCAGTTCTTC.

The genes are TRBV28 and TRBJ2-7; 8 positions match TRBD1. J lost 2 bases, V lost 6 bases, and 12 bases had no gene match. The CDR3 length is 16 residues. CDR1 MDHEN and CDR2 SYDVKM come from the germline V gene. The CDR3 sequence is CASSPSPGTGTYEQYF. In DNA, the CDR3 is TGTGCCAGCAGCCCCTCCCCCGGGACAGGTACCTACGAGCAGTACTTC.

This clone was recorded once. The chain is built from TRBV2 and TRBJ2-7; 9 bases are shared with TRBD1. Germline V gene sequence: CDR1 SNHLY, CDR2 FYNNEI. J was trimmed by 5 bases and V by 5 bases; bases with no gene match: 10. The CDR3 extends over 15 amino acids. CDR3 coding DNA: TGTGCCAGCAGTTCACGAACAGGGGGCGTCAACGAGCAGTACTTC. Its translation is CASSSRTGGVNEQYF.

The sample holds one count of this clone. V is TRBV5-5 and J is TRBJ1-2, with 7 bases identical to TRBD1. The CDR3 is 16 residues long. Trimming removed 2 bases from V and 4 bases from J; junction bases left unmatched: 11. Germline V gene sequence: CDR1 SGHKS, CDR2 YYEKEE (reference sequence). In nucleotides, the CDR3 is TGTGCCAGCAGCTTTCTGACAGGGTCTTTTAGCTATGGCTACACCTTC. Amino acids: CASSFLTGSFSYGYTF.

The V call is TRBV5-1, the J call TRBJ2-7; TRBD1 is a possible D gene (6 bases). CDR3 size: 15 residues. V lost 0 bases and J lost 7, with 17 bases in between. Germline CDR1 SGHRS, CDR2 YFSETQ. CDR3 in DNA: TGCGCCAGCAGCTTGGTGGTGTTGGGGGCAGGGGAGCAGTACTTC. Translating gives CASSLVVLGAGEQYF.